These 6 T cell receptor beta chains share one sample of origin, sequenced in a study of response to subunit inactivated influenza vaccine. MiXCR, run by TCRdb on the RT-PCR reads, gives a single entry per CDR3 protein. The sample yields about 540,000 distinct CDR3 sequences, roughly a quarter seen once. These data were also filed under a second study, of T cells expressing NK-cell markers. From that paper: The authors generated TCR beta cDNA through 5'RACE template switching with UMIs.

Here the sequenced sample was CD4+ T cells sorted from PBMCs, taken roughly 13 days after vaccination. These receptors were taken from a man aged 45-65 years who received an inactivated influenza vaccine.

This clonotype was counted only a few times. This chain uses TRBV6-5 with TRBJ1-1; no firm D call. The length of the CDR3 is 13 residues. Trimming stripped 2 bases from V and 2 bases from J, with 6 bases between. Germline V gives CDR1 MNHEY, CDR2 SVGAGI. CDR3 nucleotide sequence: TGTGCCAGCAGTTACCAGATTAACACTGAAGCTTTCTTT. Its translation is CASSYQINTEAFF.

The chain is built from TRBV4-3 and TRBJ2-1; TRBD2 aligns across 13 bases. The CDR3 covers 14 residues. Germline V lookup: CDR1 LGHNA, CDR2 YSLEER. After removal of 3 bases from V and 9 bases from J, the junction contained 2 bases not matched to a gene. The CDR3 nucleotides read TGCGCCAGCAGCCAGGGACTAGCGGGAAGTGAGCAGTTCTTC. Its protein product is CASSQGLAGSEQFF.

The chain employs TRBV24-1 and TRBJ2-3; 9 nucleotides agree with TRBD2. CDR3 size: 16 residues. Germline V gene data show CDR1 as KGHDR and CDR2 as SFDVKD. J lost 3 bases, V lost 4 bases, and 7 bases had no gene match. The CDR3 reads CATSDPAGGLTDTQYF. The CDR3 bases are TGTGCCACCAGTGACCCAGCGGGGGGCTTAACAGATACGCAGTATTTT.

Concerning this clonotype: Its ends do not fully match the called genes, so a read error is possible. This sequence joins TRBV5-1 and TRBJ2-7; D is unclear. The CDR3 has 16 amino acids. Germline lookup yields CDR1 SGHRS and CDR2 YFSETQ. This chain's CDR3 is CSSSLGLGSKSYEQYF. As DNA, the CDR3 is TGCTCCAGCAGCTTGGGCTTAGGCAGTAAATCCTACGAGCAGTACTTC.

The genes are TRBV20-1 and TRBJ2-3; D is tentatively TRBD1 or TRBD2 (5 bases each). V gave up 2 bases and J gave up 4 bases, with 7 bases separating them. Germline V gene sequence: CDR1 DFQATT, CDR2 SNEGSKA (reference sequence). The CDR3 is 12 amino acids. This CDR3 reads CSARRGADTQYF. CDR3 DNA sequence: TGCAGTGCTAGAAGAGGGGCAGATACGCAGTATTTT.

This clonotype was detected ten times or more. V is TRBV5-6 and J is TRBJ2-5; D perhaps matches TRBD1 (5 bases). CDR1 SGHDT and CDR2 YYEEEE come from the germline V gene. Trimming shortened V by 1 base and J by 1 base, and 8 bases separated the two germline ends. The CDR3 contains 14 residues. The CDR3 coding sequence is TGTGCCAGCAGCTTGTTTGGGGCCCAAGAGACCCAGTACTTC. Residues: CASSLFGAQETQYF.